This T cell receptor beta chain originates from a study of shared clonotypes between healthy human individuals. At the level of the study: The study used three CD4 naive, three CD4 memory, two CD8 naive and one CD8 memory plate per donor. Whole-study results and caveats: It was observed that roughly 5.4% of naive CD4 clonotypes were shared across a handful of donors. Rarefaction gave evidence that sorted-subset sequencing remained incomplete despite large depth.

This clone has a single count. What it binds is not known. Donors comprised only Caucasian adults living in Nashville, Tennessee. Profiling relied on immunoSEQ multiplex PCR, and the TCRdb table lists in-frame clones only, not all of them. The data hold about 690,000 clones, with 80% to 95% observed a single time. Looked up from germline, CDR1 is MNHEY and CDR2 is SMNVEV (reference sequence). The V segment lost 5 bases and the J segment 0 bases; nucleotides outside the gene matches: 20. The CDR3 runs to 21 residues. The chain joins TRBV27 to TRBJ2-1; 9 positions match TRBD2. The specimen sequenced was memory CD8+ T cells from PBMCs. Subset noted: CD45RO+ cells pooled with CCR7-negative TemRA cells. The clonotype was recovered from a man younger than 30 in good health. Some clones in this sample may be carry-over from other donors' samples. The CDR3 loop is CASSPGTEPLAGTSSYNEQFF. The CDR3 coding sequence is TGTGCCAGCAGTCCCGGGACCGAACCCCTAGCGGGAACGAGCTCCTACAATGAGCAGTTCTTC.